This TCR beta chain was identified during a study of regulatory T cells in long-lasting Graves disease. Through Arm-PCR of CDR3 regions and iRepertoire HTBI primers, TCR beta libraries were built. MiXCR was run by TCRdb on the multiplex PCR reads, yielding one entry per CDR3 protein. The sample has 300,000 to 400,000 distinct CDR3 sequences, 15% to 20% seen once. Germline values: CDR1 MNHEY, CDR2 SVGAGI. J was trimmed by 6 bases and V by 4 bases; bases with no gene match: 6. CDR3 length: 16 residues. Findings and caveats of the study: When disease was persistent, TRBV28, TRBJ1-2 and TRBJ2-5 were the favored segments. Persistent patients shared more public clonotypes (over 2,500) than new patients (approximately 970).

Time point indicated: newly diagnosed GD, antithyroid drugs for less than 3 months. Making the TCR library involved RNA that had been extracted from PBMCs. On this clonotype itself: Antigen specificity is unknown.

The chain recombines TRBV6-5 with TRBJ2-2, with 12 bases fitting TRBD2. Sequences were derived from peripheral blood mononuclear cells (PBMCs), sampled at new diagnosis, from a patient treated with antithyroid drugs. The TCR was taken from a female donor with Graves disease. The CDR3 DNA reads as TGTGCCAGCAGTTCTGGACTAGCGGGACTGCCCGGGGAGCTGTTTTTT. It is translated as CASSSGLAGLPGELFF.